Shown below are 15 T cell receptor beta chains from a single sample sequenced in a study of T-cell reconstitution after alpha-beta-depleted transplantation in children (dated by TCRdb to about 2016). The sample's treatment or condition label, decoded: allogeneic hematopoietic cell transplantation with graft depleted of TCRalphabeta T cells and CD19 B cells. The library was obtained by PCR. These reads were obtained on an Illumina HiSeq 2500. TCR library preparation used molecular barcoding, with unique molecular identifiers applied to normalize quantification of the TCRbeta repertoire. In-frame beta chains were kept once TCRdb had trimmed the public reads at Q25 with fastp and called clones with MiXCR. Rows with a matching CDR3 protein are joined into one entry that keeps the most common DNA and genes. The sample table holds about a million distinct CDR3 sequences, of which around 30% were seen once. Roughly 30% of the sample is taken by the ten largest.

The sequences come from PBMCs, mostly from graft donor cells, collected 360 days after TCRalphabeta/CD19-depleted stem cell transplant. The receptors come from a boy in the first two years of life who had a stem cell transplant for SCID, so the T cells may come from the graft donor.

CDR3: CASLSGASGGSYEQYF. CDR3 DNA sequence: TGTGCCTCCCTTAGTGGGGCTAGCGGGGGCTCCTACGAGCAGTACTTC. The chain links TRBV3-1 to TRBJ2-7; 10 nucleotides align to TRBD2. Germline V gene sequence: CDR1 LGHDT, CDR2 YNNKEL (reference sequence). This CDR3 has 16 residues. J was trimmed by 0 bases and V by 11 bases; bases with no gene match: 13.

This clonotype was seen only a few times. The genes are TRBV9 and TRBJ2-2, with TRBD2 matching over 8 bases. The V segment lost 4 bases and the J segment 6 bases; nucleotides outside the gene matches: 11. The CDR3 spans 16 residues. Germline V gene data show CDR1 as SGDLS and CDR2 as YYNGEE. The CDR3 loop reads CASSFSGGRGAGELFF. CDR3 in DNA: TGTGCCAGCAGCTTTTCGGGGGGGCGCGGCGCCGGGGAGCTGTTTTTT.

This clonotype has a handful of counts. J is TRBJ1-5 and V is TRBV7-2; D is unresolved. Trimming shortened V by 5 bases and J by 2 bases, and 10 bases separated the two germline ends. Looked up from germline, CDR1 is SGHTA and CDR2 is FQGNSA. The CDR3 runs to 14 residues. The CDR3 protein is CASSPAVGNQPQHF. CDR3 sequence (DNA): TGTGCCAGCAGCCCGGCCGTTGGCAATCAGCCCCAGCATTTT.

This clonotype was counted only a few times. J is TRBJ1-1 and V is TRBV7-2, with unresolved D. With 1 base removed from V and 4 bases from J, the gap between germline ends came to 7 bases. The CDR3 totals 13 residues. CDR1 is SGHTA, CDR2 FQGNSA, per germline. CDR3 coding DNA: TGTGCCAGCAGCTTAGAGATAGTCACTGAAGCTTTCTTT. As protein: CASSLEIVTEAFF.

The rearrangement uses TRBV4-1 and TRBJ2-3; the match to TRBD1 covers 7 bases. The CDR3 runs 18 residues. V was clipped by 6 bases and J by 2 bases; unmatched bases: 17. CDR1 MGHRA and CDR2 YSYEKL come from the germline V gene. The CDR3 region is CASSPRFTGELFTDTQYF. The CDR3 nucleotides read TGCGCCAGCAGTCCAAGATTTACAGGGGAACTTTTCACAGATACGCAGTATTTT.

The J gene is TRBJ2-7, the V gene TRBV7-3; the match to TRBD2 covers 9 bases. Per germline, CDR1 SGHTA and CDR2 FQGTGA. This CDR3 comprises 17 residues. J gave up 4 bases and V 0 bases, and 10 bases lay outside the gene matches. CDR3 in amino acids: CASSLTKVTSGGYEQYF. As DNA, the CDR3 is TGTGCCAGCAGCTTAACCAAGGTGACTAGCGGTGGGTACGAGCAGTACTTC.

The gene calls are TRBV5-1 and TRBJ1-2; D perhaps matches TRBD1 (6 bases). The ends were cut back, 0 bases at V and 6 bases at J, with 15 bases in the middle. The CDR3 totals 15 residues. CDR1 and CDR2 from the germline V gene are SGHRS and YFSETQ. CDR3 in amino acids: CASSLGGQPRDGYTF. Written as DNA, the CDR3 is TGCGCCAGCAGCTTGGGAGGACAGCCAAGGGATGGCTACACCTTC.

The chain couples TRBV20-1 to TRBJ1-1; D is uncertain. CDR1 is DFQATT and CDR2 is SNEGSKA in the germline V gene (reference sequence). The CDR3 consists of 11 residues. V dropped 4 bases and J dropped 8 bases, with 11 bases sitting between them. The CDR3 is CSAMGPTEAFF. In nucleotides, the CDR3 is TGCAGTGCTATGGGCCCCACGGAAGCTTTCTTT.

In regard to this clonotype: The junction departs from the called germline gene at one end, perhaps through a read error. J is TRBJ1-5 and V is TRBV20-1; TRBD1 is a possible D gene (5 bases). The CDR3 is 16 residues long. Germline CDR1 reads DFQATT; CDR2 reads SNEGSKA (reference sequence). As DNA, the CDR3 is TGCAGTGCTGTCCTTATGGGGCAGCTTAGCGATCAGCCCCAGCATTTT. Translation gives CSAVLMGQLSDQPQHF.

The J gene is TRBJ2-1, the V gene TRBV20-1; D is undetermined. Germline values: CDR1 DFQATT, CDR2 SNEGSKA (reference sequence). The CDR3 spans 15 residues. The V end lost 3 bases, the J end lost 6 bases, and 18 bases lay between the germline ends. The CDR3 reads CSARSDAVWANEQFF. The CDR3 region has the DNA TGCAGTGCTAGGTCGGACGCCGTGTGGGCCAATGAGCAGTTCTTC.

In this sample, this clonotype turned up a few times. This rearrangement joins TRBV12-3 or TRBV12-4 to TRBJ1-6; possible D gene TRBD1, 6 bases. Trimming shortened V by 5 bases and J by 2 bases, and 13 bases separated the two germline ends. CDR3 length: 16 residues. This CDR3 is CASSPQGIAYNSPLHF. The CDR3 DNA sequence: TGTGCCAGCAGTCCCCAGGGGATCGCCTATAATTCACCCCTCCACTTT.

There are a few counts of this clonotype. CDR3 bases: TGCAGTGCTCCAACGATCAGGATGTACCAAGAGACCCAGTACTTC. Its translation: CSAPTIRMYQETQYF. The chain links TRBV20-1 to TRBJ2-5, with D unclear. This CDR3 has 15 residues. Germline values: CDR1 DFQATT, CDR2 SNEGSKA (reference sequence). V was shortened by 5 bases and J by 0 bases, with 16 bases between the two germline ends.

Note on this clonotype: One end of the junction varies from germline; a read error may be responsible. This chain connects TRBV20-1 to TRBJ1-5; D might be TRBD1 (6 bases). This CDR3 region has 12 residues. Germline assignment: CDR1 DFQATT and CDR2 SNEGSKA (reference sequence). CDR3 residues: CSATTRGQLQHF. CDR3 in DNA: TGCAGTGCTACAACTCGGGGGCAGCTCCAGCATTTT.

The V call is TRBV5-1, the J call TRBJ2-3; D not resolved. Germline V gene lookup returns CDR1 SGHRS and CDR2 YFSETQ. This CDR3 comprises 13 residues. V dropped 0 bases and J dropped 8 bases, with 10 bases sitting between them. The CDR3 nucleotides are TGCGCCAGCAGCTTGGAAACGGGCGGTACGCAGTATTTT. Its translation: CASSLETGGTQYF. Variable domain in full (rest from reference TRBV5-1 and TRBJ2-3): KAGVTQTPRYLIKTRGQQVTLSCSPISGHRSVSWYQQTPGQGLQFLFEYFSETQRNKGNFPGRFSGRQFSNSRSEMNVSTLELGDSALYLCASSLETGGTQYFGPGTRLTVL.

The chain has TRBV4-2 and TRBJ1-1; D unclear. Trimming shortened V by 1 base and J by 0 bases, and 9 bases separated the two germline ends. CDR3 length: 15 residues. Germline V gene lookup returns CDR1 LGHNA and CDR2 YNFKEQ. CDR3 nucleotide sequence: TGTGCCAGCAGCCAAGGGGCGGCTCTGAACACTGAAGCTTTCTTT. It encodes CASSQGAALNTEAFF.